The clone carrying this TCR beta chain occurred a few times. Its antigen remains unidentified. Per the germline V gene, CDR1 is SGHTA and CDR2 is FQGTGA. The CDR3 has 16 amino acids. V lost 5 bases, J lost 3 bases, and 17 bases lay in between. The data derive from a study of PD-1 blockade in classical Hodgkin lymphoma. The data were produced by immunoSEQ multiplex PCR, yet TCRdb's version contains in-frame clones alone and is incomplete. The data hold 20,000 to 25,000 clones, with over 60% observed a single time. Broader study findings: Prior to therapy, complete responders displayed diversity much like that of newly diagnosed patients.

Documented time point: cycle 4 day 1 (C4D1), after five to seven weeks of nivolumab. Autologous stem cell transplantation was followed by relapse in every patient, and brentuximab vedotin exposure varied. The rearrangement links TRBV7-3 to TRBJ2-1; D gene uncertain. The source is a human donor with classical Hodgkin lymphoma. The source material was peripheral blood mononuclear cells (PBMCs), sampled before the fourth cycle of nivolumab. The CDR3 nucleotides are TGTGCCAGCAGCGAAGGGATGAGCAGTAACTACAATGAGCAGTTCTTC. It is translated as CASSEGMSSNYNEQFF.